The sequence of this T cell receptor (beta chain) was determined in a study of glioma-infiltrating T cells. Note on this clonotype: The antigen remains unidentified.

Study-level results: CDR3 overlap between tissue and blood was very small. Tissue-blood divergence was below expectation in non-neoplastic patients, above in gliomas.

The iRepertoire nested amplicon-rescue multiplex PCR amplified TCR alpha and beta CDR3s from RNA. One-step reverse transcription and amplification started from roughly 100-400 ng of tissue mRNA or PBMC total RNA. TCRdb independently ran MiXCR on the multiplex PCR reads; one entry per CDR3 protein. This sample has around 120,000 distinct CDR3 sequences, with 20% to 25% found just once. Germline V gene data show CDR1 as MNHEY and CDR2 as SMNVEV (reference sequence). The CDR3 covers 12 residues. V lost 7 bases and J 8 bases, leaving 13 bases between the germline ends. Sample: glioma tissue, nonneoplastic brain tissue, or PBMCs (not recorded which). The TCR originated in a human donor with low-grade glioma or glioblastoma, undergoing nonglioma brain surgery, or in good health (not recorded which). The gene calls are TRBV27 and TRBJ2-3; D is ambiguous. Here the CDR3 DNA reads TGTGCCAGCACCCCTCTCCGGGTTACGCAGTATTTT. Its protein product is CASTPLRVTQYF.